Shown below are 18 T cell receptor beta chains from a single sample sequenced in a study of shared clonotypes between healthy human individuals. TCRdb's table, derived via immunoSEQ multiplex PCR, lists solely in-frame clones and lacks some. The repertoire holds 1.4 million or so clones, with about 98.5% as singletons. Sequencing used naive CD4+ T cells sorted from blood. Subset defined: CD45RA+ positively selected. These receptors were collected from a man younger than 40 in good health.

The CDR3 nucleotides read TGTGCCAGTAGTATAGCCCCGAAACCTAACTATGGCTACACCTTC. It encodes CASSIAPKPNYGYTF. This chain joins TRBV19 and TRBJ1-2; the D is unclear. Trimming removed 1 base at V and 0 bases at J, with 9 bases between. Germline V gene data show CDR1 as LNHDA and CDR2 as SQIVND (reference sequence). This CDR3 is built from 15 residues.

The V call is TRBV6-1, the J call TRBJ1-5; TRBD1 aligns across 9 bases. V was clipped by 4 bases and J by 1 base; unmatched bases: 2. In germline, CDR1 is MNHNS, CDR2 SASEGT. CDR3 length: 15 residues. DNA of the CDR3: TGTGCCAGCAGTGTTGACAGGGGGAGCAATCAGCCCCAGCATTTT. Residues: CASSVDRGSNQPQHF.

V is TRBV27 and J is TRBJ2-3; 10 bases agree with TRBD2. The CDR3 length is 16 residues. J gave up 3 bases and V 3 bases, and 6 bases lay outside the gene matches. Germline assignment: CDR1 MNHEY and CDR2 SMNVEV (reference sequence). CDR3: CASSLVSGRRTDTQYF. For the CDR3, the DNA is TGTGCCAGCAGTTTGGTTAGCGGGAGGAGAACAGATACGCAGTATTTT.

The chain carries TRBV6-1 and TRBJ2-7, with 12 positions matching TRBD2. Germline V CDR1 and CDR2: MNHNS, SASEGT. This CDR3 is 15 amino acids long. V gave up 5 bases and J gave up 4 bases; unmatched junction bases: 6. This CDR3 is CASSPTSGRSYEQYF. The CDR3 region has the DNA TGTGCCAGCAGTCCTACTAGCGGGAGGTCTTACGAGCAGTACTTC.

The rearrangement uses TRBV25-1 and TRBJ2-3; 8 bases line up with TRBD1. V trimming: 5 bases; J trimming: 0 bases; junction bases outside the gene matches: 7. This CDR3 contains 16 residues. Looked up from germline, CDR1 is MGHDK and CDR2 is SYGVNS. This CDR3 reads CASSRYRGFSTDTQYF. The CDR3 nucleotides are TGTGCCAGCAGTCGTTACAGGGGGTTCAGCACAGATACGCAGTATTTT.

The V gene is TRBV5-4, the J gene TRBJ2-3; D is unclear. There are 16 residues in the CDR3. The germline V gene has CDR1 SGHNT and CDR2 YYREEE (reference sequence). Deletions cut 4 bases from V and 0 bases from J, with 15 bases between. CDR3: CASSPGTVRSTDTQYF. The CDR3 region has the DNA TGTGCCAGCAGCCCGGGTACAGTCCGAAGCACAGATACGCAGTATTTT.

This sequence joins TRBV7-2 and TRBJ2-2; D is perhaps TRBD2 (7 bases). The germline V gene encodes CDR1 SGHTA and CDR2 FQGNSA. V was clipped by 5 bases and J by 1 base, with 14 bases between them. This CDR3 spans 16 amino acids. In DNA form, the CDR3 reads TGTGCCAGCAGCCCGCCCGGGGGGCTGAACACCGGGGAGCTGTTTTTT. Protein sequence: CASSPPGGLNTGELFF.

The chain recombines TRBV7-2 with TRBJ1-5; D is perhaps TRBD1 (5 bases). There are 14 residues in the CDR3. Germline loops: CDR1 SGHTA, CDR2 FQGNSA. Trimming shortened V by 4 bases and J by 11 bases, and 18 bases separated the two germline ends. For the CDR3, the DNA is TGTGCCAGCAGCTCAACAGCGGCGGGGGGGACCCAGCATTTT. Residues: CASSSTAAGGTQHF. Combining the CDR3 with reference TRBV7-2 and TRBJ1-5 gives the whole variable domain GAGVSQSPSNKVTEKGKDVELRCDPISGHTALYWYRQSLGQGLEFLIYFQGNSAPDKSGLPSDRFSAERTGGSVSTLTIQRTQQEDSAVYLCASSSTAAGGTQHFGDGTRLSIL.

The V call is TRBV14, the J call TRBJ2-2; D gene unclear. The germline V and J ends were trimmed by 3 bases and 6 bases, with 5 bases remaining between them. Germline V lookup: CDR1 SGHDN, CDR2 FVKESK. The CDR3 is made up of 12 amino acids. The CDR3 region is CASSQFPGELFF. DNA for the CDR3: TGTGCCAGCAGCCAGTTTCCCGGGGAGCTGTTTTTT.

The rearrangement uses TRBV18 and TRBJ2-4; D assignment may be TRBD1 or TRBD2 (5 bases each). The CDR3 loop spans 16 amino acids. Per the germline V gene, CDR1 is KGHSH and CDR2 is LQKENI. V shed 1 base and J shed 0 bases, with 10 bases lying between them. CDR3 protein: CASSPRDQLAKNIQYF. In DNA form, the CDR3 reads TGTGCCAGCTCACCACGGGACCAACTAGCCAAAAACATTCAGTACTTC.

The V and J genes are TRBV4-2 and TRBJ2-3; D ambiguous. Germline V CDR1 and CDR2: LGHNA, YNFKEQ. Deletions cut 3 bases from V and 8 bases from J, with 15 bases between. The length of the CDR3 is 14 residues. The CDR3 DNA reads TGTGCCAGCAGCCACATAGTGGGCCCCCGTACGCAGTATTTT. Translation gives CASSHIVGPRTQYF.

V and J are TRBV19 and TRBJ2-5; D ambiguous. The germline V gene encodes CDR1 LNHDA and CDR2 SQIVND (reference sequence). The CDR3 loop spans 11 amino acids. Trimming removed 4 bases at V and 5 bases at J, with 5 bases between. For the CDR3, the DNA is TGTGCCAGTAGTAACGGGGAGACCCAGTACTTC. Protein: CASSNGETQYF.

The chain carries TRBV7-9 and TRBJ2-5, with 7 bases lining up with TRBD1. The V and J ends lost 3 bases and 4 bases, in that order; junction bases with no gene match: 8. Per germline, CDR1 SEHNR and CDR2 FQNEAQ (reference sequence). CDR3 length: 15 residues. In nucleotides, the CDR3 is TGTGCCAGCAGCTTCCCGGGACAGCAATTAGAGACCCAGTACTTC. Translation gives CASSFPGQQLETQYF.

In nucleotides, the CDR3 is TGTGCCAGCAGTTTTTGGACAGGTGCCACTAATGAAAAACTGTTTTTT. It translates to CASSFWTGATNEKLFF. This chain connects TRBV27 to TRBJ1-4; TRBD1 matches 7 bases. The CDR3 runs to 16 residues. The V and J ends lost 3 bases and 2 bases, in that order; junction bases with no gene match: 6. Germline assignment: CDR1 MNHEY and CDR2 SMNVEV (reference sequence).

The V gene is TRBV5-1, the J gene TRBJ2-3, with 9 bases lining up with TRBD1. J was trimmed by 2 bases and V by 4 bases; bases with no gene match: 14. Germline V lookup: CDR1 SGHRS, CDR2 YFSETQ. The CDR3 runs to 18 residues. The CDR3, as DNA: TGCGCCAGCAGCCTTTCCCCGGCCGGGACAGGGACCACAGATACGCAGTATTTT. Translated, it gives CASSLSPAGTGTTDTQYF. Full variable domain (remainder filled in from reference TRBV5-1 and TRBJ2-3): KAGVTQTPRYLIKTRGQQVTLSCSPISGHRSVSWYQQTPGQGLQFLFEYFSETQRNKGNFPGRFSGRQFSNSRSEMNVSTLELGDSALYLCASSLSPAGTGTTDTQYFGPGTRLTVL.

The CDR3 region has the DNA TGTGCCAGCAGCCGGGACTACTCTCGGGAGCAGTACTTC. This gives the protein CASSRDYSREQYF. The chain is built from TRBV5-4 and TRBJ2-7; 7 bases match TRBD2. Germline values: CDR1 SGHNT, CDR2 YYREEE (reference sequence). V lost 4 bases to trimming and J lost 7 bases; unmatched junction nucleotides: 8. The CDR3 length is 13 residues.

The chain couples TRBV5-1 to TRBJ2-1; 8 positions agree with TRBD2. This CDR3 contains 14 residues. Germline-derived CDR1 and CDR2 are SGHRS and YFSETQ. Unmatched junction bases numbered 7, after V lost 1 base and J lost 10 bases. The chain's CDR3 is CASSLFLAGTEQFF. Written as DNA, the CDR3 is TGCGCCAGCAGCTTGTTCCTAGCGGGCACGGAGCAGTTCTTC.

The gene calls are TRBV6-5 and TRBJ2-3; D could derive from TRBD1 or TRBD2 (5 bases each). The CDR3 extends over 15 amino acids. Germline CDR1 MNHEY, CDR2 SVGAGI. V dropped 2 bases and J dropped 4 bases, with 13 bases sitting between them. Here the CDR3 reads CASSYVGVRADTQYF. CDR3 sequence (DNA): TGTGCCAGCAGTTACGTGGGGGTACGGGCAGATACGCAGTATTTT.